This T cell receptor beta chain was profiled in a study of CD8 T cells in Susac syndrome. An amount of RNA that ranged from roughly 0.5 to 1 ug was reverse transcribed with random hexamers. One entry per CDR3 protein, called by TCRdb with MiXCR from the immunoSEQ multiplex PCR reads. Here the sample spans just over 80,000 distinct CDR3 sequences, just under 95% being singletons. Germline CDR1 and CDR2: SGDLS and YYNGEE. The CDR3 totals 14 residues. Between the trimmed V and J ends, which lost 3 bases and 4 bases, there was a span of 10 bases. The chain recombines TRBV9 with TRBJ2-2; D is undetermined. This TCR came from a human donor in good health. The sequencing input was CD8+ T cells from PBMCs. CDR3: CASSASATTGELFF. In nucleotides, the CDR3 is TGTGCCAGCAGCGCCAGCGCCACCACCGGGGAGCTGTTTTTT.